The 26 T cell receptor beta chains presented below share a single source sample, sequenced in a study of T cell repertoires in cytomegalovirus infection. TCRdb used MiXCR to reprocess the reads, holding one entry per CDR3 protein. This sample carries fewer than 550,000 distinct CDR3 sequences, 15% to 20% of them seen once, and the ten largest clones take 20% to 30%. What was sequenced was CD8+ T cells from PBMCs. All receptors derive from a human donor in good health (CMV status not recorded). Some clones in this sample may be carry-over from other donors' samples.

The chain couples TRBV5-1 to TRBJ2-3; D remains unclear. The V end lost 1 base, the J end lost 0 bases, and 3 bases lay between the germline ends. CDR3 length: 13 residues. Per the germline V gene, CDR1 is SGHRS and CDR2 is YFSETQ. The CDR3 bases are TGCGCCAGCAGCTTGCATAGCACAGATACGCAGTATTTT. Protein: CASSLHSTDTQYF.

This clonotype was recorded at least ten times. This sequence joins TRBV7-9 and TRBJ2-1; 7 positions match TRBD1. CDR1 is SEHNR, CDR2 FQNEAQ, per germline (reference sequence). The CDR3 runs to 15 residues. V was clipped by 1 base and J by 6 bases; unmatched bases: 6. CDR3 residues: CASSLVTGRSNEQFF. As DNA, the CDR3 is TGTGCCAGCAGCTTAGTGACAGGGAGATCCAATGAGCAGTTCTTC. Full variable domain (outside the CDR3, taken from reference TRBV7-9 and TRBJ2-1): DTGVSQNPRHKITKRGQNVTFRCDPISEHNRLYWYRQTLGQGPEFLTYFQNEAQLEKSRLLSDRFSAERPKGSFSTLEIQRTEQGDSAMYLCASSLVTGRSNEQFFGPGTRLTVL.

The chain combines TRBV20-1 with TRBJ1-2; 8 nucleotides match TRBD1. CDR1 is DFQATT and CDR2 is SNEGSKA in the germline V gene (reference sequence). This CDR3 spans 16 amino acids. The J segment lost 2 bases and the V segment lost 1 base, leaving 9 bases of the junction unmatched. The CDR3 nucleotides are TGCAGTGCTAGAGCACCGACAGGGGTCCCAAACTATGGCTACACCTTC. Translation gives CSARAPTGVPNYGYTF.

This clonotype occurred a few times. The DNA of the CDR3 is TGTGCCACCAGCAGACAGGGGGCAAATGAAAAACTGTTTTTT. Its protein product is CATSRQGANEKLFF. The chain combines TRBV15 with TRBJ1-4; TRBD1 agrees at 8 bases. The CDR3 sequence is 14 residues long. Germline CDR1 is LNHNV and CDR2 is YYDKDF (reference sequence). V lost 2 bases, J lost 5 bases, and 1 base stayed unmatched.

The chain recombines TRBV19 with TRBJ2-5; 7 bases align to TRBD2. Germline V gene lookup returns CDR1 LNHDA and CDR2 SQIVND (reference sequence). V gave up 0 bases and J gave up 5 bases; unmatched junction bases: 9. The CDR3 has 16 amino acids. In nucleotides, the CDR3 is TGTGCCAGTAGTATAGATAGGGAGGGATACTTGGAGACCCAGTACTTC. Protein sequence: CASSIDREGYLETQYF.

Only a few counts were recorded for this clonotype. V is TRBV4-1 and J is TRBJ2-1, with no clear D. Deletions cut 0 bases from V and 15 bases from J, with 15 bases between. CDR1 and CDR2 from the germline V gene are MGHRA and YSYEKL. CDR3 size: 13 residues. The CDR3 loop reads CASSQDRLDSVFF. The DNA for the CDR3 is TGCGCCAGCAGCCAAGATCGGTTGGATAGTGTGTTCTTC.

The chain's CDR3 is CASSLFQGPDTQYF. The CDR3 coding sequence is TGTGCCAGCAGCTTGTTCCAGGGCCCAGATACGCAGTATTTT. The chain couples TRBV5-5 to TRBJ2-3, with D maybe TRBD1 (5 bases). The germline V and J ends were trimmed by 1 base and 4 bases, with 10 bases remaining between them. Germline V gene data show CDR1 as SGHKS and CDR2 as YYEKEE (reference sequence). There are 14 residues in the CDR3.

This clonotype was recorded at least ten times. It is unclear where the CDR3 begins or ends on the DNA, so no DNA is shown, and the CDR3 is as TCRdb lists it. The chain employs TRBV19 and TRBJ1-3. The length of the CDR3 is 15 amino acids, counting both ends. Germline CDR1 is LNHDA and CDR2 is SQIVND (reference sequence). The CDR3 reads CASSILASSGNTIYF.

The chain employs TRBV25-1 and TRBJ1-2; 10 bases align to TRBD1. The CDR3 runs to 13 residues. The germline V gene encodes CDR1 MGHDK and CDR2 SYGVNS. J was trimmed by 6 bases and V by 9 bases; bases with no gene match: 7. In DNA form, the CDR3 reads TGTGCCAGTGGAATCGGGACAGGGGATGGCTACACCTTC. Protein: CASGIGTGDGYTF.

The chain carries TRBV19 and TRBJ2-1; no definite D call. The V gene lost 5 bases and the J gene lost 0 bases, with 11 bases spanning the gap. The CDR3 spans 15 residues. Looked up from germline, CDR1 is LNHDA and CDR2 is SQIVND (reference sequence). The CDR3 sequence is CASSPSVSSYNEQFF. CDR3 bases: TGTGCCAGTAGTCCTTCCGTCAGCTCCTACAATGAGCAGTTCTTC.

This clonotype has more than one count but fewer than ten. CDR3 DNA: TGCGCCAGCAGCTTGGTTGGCGGACTAGCGGGGGCCCCAACCTACAATGAGCAGTTCTTC. Translation gives CASSLVGGLAGAPTYNEQFF. The V and J genes are TRBV5-1 and TRBJ2-1, with 13 bases lining up with TRBD2. This CDR3 spans 20 amino acids. Germline lookup yields CDR1 SGHRS and CDR2 YFSETQ. V lost 0 bases, J lost 2 bases, and 11 bases stayed unmatched. The complete variable domain, with remaining parts taken from reference TRBV5-1 and TRBJ2-1, reads KAGVTQTPRYLIKTRGQQVTLSCSPISGHRSVSWYQQTPGQGLQFLFEYFSETQRNKGNFPGRFSGRQFSNSRSEMNVSTLELGDSALYLCASSLVGGLAGAPTYNEQFFGPGTRLTVL.

The V gene is TRBV20-1, the J gene TRBJ1-3, with TRBD1 matching 8 bases. Germline trimming cut 0 bases from V and 2 bases from J; bases unmatched to any gene: 6. Germline V gives CDR1 DFQATT, CDR2 SNEGSKA (reference sequence). This CDR3 has 16 residues. The CDR3, as DNA: TGCAGTGCTAGAGATTATCAGGGGGCGACTGGAAACACCATATATTTT. It is translated as CSARDYQGATGNTIYF.

The table lists this clonotype with many counts. The chain carries TRBV12-5 and TRBJ1-5; the D gene is possibly TRBD1 (5 bases). This CDR3 has 13 residues. The V gene's germline CDR1 is LGHNT and CDR2 FRNRAP. V lost 6 bases and J lost 6, with 12 bases in between. The CDR3 coding sequence is TGTGCTAGTGGAAGCAGGGCATTTCAGCCCCAGCATTTT. It translates to CASGSRAFQPQHF.

Only a few counts were recorded for this clonotype. The rearrangement joins TRBV9 to TRBJ2-1; weak D call: TRBD2 (5 bases). The ends were cut back, 2 bases at V and 0 bases at J, with 9 bases in the middle. CDR3 length: 15 residues. Germline assignment: CDR1 SGDLS and CDR2 YYNGEE. The chain's CDR3 is CASSVGSSSYNEQFF. The CDR3 DNA is TGTGCCAGCAGCGTTGGGAGTAGCTCCTACAATGAGCAGTTCTTC.

This clonotype came up many times. This sequence joins TRBV7-2 and TRBJ1-5; tentative D call: TRBD1 (5 bases). Germline lookup yields CDR1 SGHTA and CDR2 FQGNSA. V lost 7 bases and J lost 3, with 16 bases in between. The CDR3 consists of 15 residues. CDR3 protein: CASNPDGAYNQPQHF. CDR3 in DNA: TGTGCCAGCAACCCAGATGGGGCATACAATCAGCCCCAGCATTTT. Supplemented by reference TRBV7-2 and TRBJ1-5, the full variable domain reads GAGVSQSPSNKVTEKGKDVELRCDPISGHTALYWYRQSLGQGLEFLIYFQGNSAPDKSGLPSDRFSAERTGGSVSTLTIQRTQQEDSAVYLCASNPDGAYNQPQHFGDGTRLSIL.

This clonotype was observed at least ten times. V and J are TRBV7-9 and TRBJ1-1; TRBD1 might be the D (5 bases). Germline CDR1 and CDR2: SEHNR and FQNEAQ (reference sequence). The V end lost 5 bases, the J end lost 1 base, and 11 bases lay between the germline ends. This CDR3 has 14 residues. The CDR3 spells CASSEPGGNTEAFF. In DNA form, the CDR3 reads TGTGCCAGCAGCGAGCCCGGGGGGAACACTGAAGCTTTCTTT.

The chain uses TRBV29-1 and TRBJ1-1, with D hard to call. The CDR3 runs to 10 residues. CDR1 and CDR2 (germline): SQVTM, ANQGSEA. V was shortened by 2 bases and J by 8 bases, with 6 bases between the two germline ends. This chain's CDR3 is CSVEKGEAFF. In DNA, the CDR3 is TGCAGCGTTGAAAAGGGAGAAGCTTTCTTT. Filled out from reference TRBV29-1 and TRBJ1-1, the complete variable domain reads SAVISQKPSRDICQRGTSLTIQCQVDSQVTMMFWYRQQPGQSLTLIATANQGSEATYESGFVIDKFPISRPNLTFSTLTVSNMSPEDSSIYLCSVEKGEAFFGQGTRLTVV.

The CDR3, as DNA: TGTGCCAGCAGCTCTTCGACAGATGAAAAACTGTTTTTT. Its translation is CASSSSTDEKLFF. The chain combines TRBV5-5 with TRBJ1-4, with D tentatively TRBD1 (5 bases). Trimming removed 3 bases from V and 6 bases from J, with 9 bases in between. Germline V gives CDR1 SGHKS, CDR2 YYEKEE (reference sequence). The CDR3 has 13 residues.

This clonotype came up many times. The J gene is TRBJ2-7, the V gene TRBV7-9, with 10 nucleotides matching TRBD1. Germline V gene sequence: CDR1 SEHNR, CDR2 FQNEAQ (reference sequence). CDR3 length: 13 residues. CDR3 sequence (DNA): TGTGCAGTCGGGACAGGGGTATCCTACGAGCAGTACTTC. Its translation: CAVGTGVSYEQYF.

This clonotype was seen ten or more times. The V gene is TRBV12-3 or TRBV12-4, the J gene TRBJ2-7; 8 bases align to TRBD1. Losses at the gene ends were 1 base for V and 3 bases for J; bases not matched to a gene: 2. CDR3 length: 14 residues. CDR3 amino acids: CASSLDRGNYEQYF. In DNA form, the CDR3 reads TGTGCCAGCAGTTTAGACAGGGGGAACTACGAGCAGTACTTC.

To note about this clonotype: One junction end does not reproduce the germline sequence, and a read error may be involved. This sequence joins TRBV9 and TRBJ1-1; 8 nucleotides agree with TRBD1. Per germline, CDR1 SGDLS and CDR2 YYNGEE. The CDR3 sequence is 16 residues long. In nucleotides, the CDR3 is TGTGCCAGCAGCGTGGCTGGGCAGGGGGCGAACGCTGAAGCTTTCTTT. It codes for CASSVAGQGANAEAFF.

This chain uses TRBV28 with TRBJ1-2, with D unclear. This CDR3 region has 18 residues. Germline V gene sequence: CDR1 MDHEN, CDR2 SYDVKM. V lost 6 bases to trimming and J lost 2 bases, with 25 bases between them. The CDR3 here is CASRIKIPEDLTNYGYTF. The CDR3 nucleotides read TGTGCCAGCAGGATAAAAATACCCGAGGACCTTACGAACTATGGCTACACCTTC.

This clonotype was seen many times. The rearrangement uses TRBV7-3 and TRBJ1-1, with D uncertain. This CDR3 region has 13 residues. Per germline, CDR1 SGHTA and CDR2 FQGTGA. V dropped 3 bases and J dropped 1 base, with 6 bases sitting between them. The CDR3 sequence: CASSFDTNTEAFF. The CDR3 DNA follows: TGTGCCAGCAGCTTCGACACGAACACTGAAGCTTTCTTT.

This clonotype was counted a few times. The V and J genes are TRBV11-1 and TRBJ1-1; unclear D gene. The V gene's germline CDR1 is SGHAT and CDR2 FQDESV (reference sequence). V lost 1 base and J 5 bases, leaving 8 bases between the germline ends. The CDR3 is 13 amino acids. The CDR3 region has the DNA TGTGCCAGCAGCTTAGTGGAGGGAACTGAAGCTTTCTTT. It is translated as CASSLVEGTEAFF. The variable domain in full, with the rest retrieved from reference TRBV11-1 and TRBJ1-1, is EAEVAQSPRYKITEKSQAVAFWCDPISGHATLYWYRQILGQGPELLVQFQDESVVDDSQLPKDRFSAERLKGVDSTLKIQPAELGDSAMYLCASSLVEGTEAFFGQGTRLTVV.

The table lists this clonotype with a few counts. The chain uses TRBV20-1 and TRBJ1-1; maybe TRBD1 (6 bases). The length of the CDR3 is 12 residues. Germline CDR1 is DFQATT and CDR2 is SNEGSKA (reference sequence). V dropped 6 bases and J dropped 5 bases, with 13 bases sitting between them. The CDR3 bases are TGCAGTGCCGTGGGGGGCAGTACTGAAGCTTTCTTT. Amino acids: CSAVGGSTEAFF.

This clonotype was seen only once. V gene TRBV10-2 combines with J gene TRBJ2-1; 14 nucleotides line up with TRBD2. The CDR3 runs to 15 residues. Trimming removed 8 bases from V and 5 bases from J; junction bases left unmatched: 5. CDR1 is WSHSY and CDR2 is SAAADI in the germline V gene. The CDR3 DNA follows: TGCGCCAGCGGGACTAGCGGGAGTTCCGACAATGAGCAGTTCTTC. This sequence encodes CASGTSGSSDNEQFF.